These 18 T cell receptor beta chains originate from one sample sequenced in a study of tumor-infiltrating lymphocytes in localized non-small cell lung cancer. The data were produced by immunoSEQ multiplex PCR, yet TCRdb's version contains in-frame clones alone and is incomplete. The data hold just over 7,000 clones, with 70% to 80% observed a single time. The specimen sequenced was uninvolved lung tissue not adjacent to the tumor. The receptors here all came from a human donor with non-small cell lung cancer.

The CDR3 nucleotides read TGTGCCACCAGCAGAGGACAGGCCGCGGAAAAACTGTTTTTT. Encoded protein: CATSRGQAAEKLFF. The chain couples TRBV15 to TRBJ1-4; perhaps TRBD1 as D (6 bases). The V gene's germline CDR1 is LNHNV and CDR2 YYDKDF (reference sequence). Trimming shortened V by 1 base and J by 8 bases, and 11 bases separated the two germline ends. The CDR3 sequence is 14 residues long. The complete variable domain, with remaining parts taken from reference TRBV15 and TRBJ1-4, reads DAMVIQNPRYQVTQFGKPVTLSCSQTLNHNVMYWYQQKSSQAPKLLFHYYDKDFNNEADTPDNFQSRRPNTSFCFLDIRSPGLGDTAMYLCATSRGQAAEKLFFGSGTQLSVL.

This clone was seen a handful of times. The rearrangement links TRBV18 to TRBJ2-7; D remains ambiguous. The CDR3 is 11 amino acids. Germline assignment: CDR1 KGHSH and CDR2 LQKENI. Trimming took 2 bases from V and 2 from J, leaving 1 base between them. The CDR3 nucleotides read TGTGCCAGCTCACCAGCCTACGAGCAGTACTTC. Encoded protein: CASSPAYEQYF.

The rearrangement joins TRBV30 to TRBJ1-5, with D possibly TRBD1 on 6 matching bases. The CDR3 is 17 amino acids. Trimming cost V 0 bases and J 2 bases, with 17 bases left between them. Germline V lookup: CDR1 GTSNPN, CDR2 SVGIG (reference sequence). CDR3 in amino acids: CAWSVPSPRGGNQPQHF. The CDR3 nucleotides are TGTGCCTGGAGTGTACCATCGCCAAGGGGGGGCAATCAGCCCCAGCATTTT.

In its sample, this clone ranks as medium-sized. This sequence joins TRBV7-8 and TRBJ1-5, with D hard to call. This CDR3 spans 14 amino acids. The germline gives CDR1 SGHVS, CDR2 FQNEAQ. The V end was cut by 2 bases, the J end by 3 bases, with 8 bases between. Here the CDR3 reads CASSLTELNQPQHF. DNA of the CDR3: TGTGCCAGCAGCTTAACGGAACTCAATCAGCCCCAGCATTTT.

This chain joins TRBV7-2 and TRBJ2-7; D ambiguous. Per the germline V gene, CDR1 is SGHTA and CDR2 is FQGNSA. Trimming removed 5 bases at V and 0 bases at J, with 8 bases between. There are 13 residues in the CDR3. In nucleotides, the CDR3 is TGTGCCAGCAGCCCAGGTCACTCCTACGAGCAGTACTTC. Protein: CASSPGHSYEQYF.

This clone appeared a few times. This chain uses TRBV4-1 with TRBJ1-2; 8 nucleotides agree with TRBD1. The V gene end was trimmed by 3 bases and the J gene end by 2 bases; junction bases not matched to a gene: 5. The CDR3 covers 15 residues. Germline-derived CDR1 and CDR2 are MGHRA and YSYEKL. The CDR3 spells CASSHGQGKNYGYTF. The CDR3, as DNA: TGCGCCAGCAGCCATGGACAGGGCAAAAACTATGGCTACACCTTC.

The rearrangement joins TRBV7-2 to TRBJ2-3; 8 bases align to TRBD2. Germline V lookup: CDR1 SGHTA, CDR2 FQGNSA. This CDR3 has 16 amino acids. The ends lost 4 bases at V and 2 bases at J; junction bases unmatched: 8. The CDR3, as DNA: TGTGCCAGCAGCTACCTGGGACTAGGCACCACAGATACGCAGTATTTT. As protein: CASSYLGLGTTDTQYF.

This clone was seen only once. The CDR3 sequence: CASSGRDTDLTDTQYF. The CDR3 coding sequence is TGTGCCAGCAGTGGCAGGGACACCGACCTCACAGATACGCAGTATTTT. The chain uses TRBV25-1 and TRBJ2-3; D is possibly TRBD1 (6 bases). The V gene lost 4 bases and the J gene lost 2 bases, with 16 bases spanning the gap. CDR3 length: 16 residues. The germline V gene encodes CDR1 MGHDK and CDR2 SYGVNS.

The CDR3 region is CASSFGQGLRNEQFF. CDR3 in DNA: TGTGCCAGCAGCTTCGGACAGGGATTGAGAAATGAGCAGTTCTTC. The rearrangement links TRBV7-6 to TRBJ2-1; 8 bases match TRBD1. V lost 3 bases and J lost 7; bases outside the gene matches: 8. The germline CDR1 and CDR2 sequences are SGHVS and FNYEAQ. This CDR3 spans 15 amino acids. Full variable domain (rest looked up from reference TRBV7-6 and TRBJ2-1): GAGVSQSPRYKVTKRGQDVALRCDPISGHVSLYWYRQALGQGPEFLTYFNYEAQQDKSGLPNDRFSAERPEGSISTLTIQRTEQRDSAMYRCASSFGQGLRNEQFFGPGTRLTVL.

This clone was found once. CDR3 in amino acids: CASSLLTGRGRRDEQFF. For the CDR3, the DNA is TGTGCCAGCAGCTTACTAACGGGGCGGGGGAGAAGGGATGAGCAGTTCTTC. J is TRBJ2-1 and V is TRBV7-2; 7 nucleotides line up with TRBD2. Germline V gene sequence: CDR1 SGHTA, CDR2 FQGNSA. Trimming at V came to 2 bases and at J to 8 bases, leaving 15 bases not matched to a gene. The CDR3 covers 17 residues.

The V call is TRBV6-4, the J call TRBJ2-6; the D is unclear. Germline assignment: CDR1 MRHNA and CDR2 SNTAGT. CDR3 length: 15 residues. With 5 bases removed from V and 0 bases from J, the gap between germline ends came to 8 bases. The CDR3 spells CASSPTLSGANVLTF. The CDR3 DNA sequence: TGTGCCAGCAGTCCCACCCTCTCTGGGGCCAACGTCCTGACTTTC.

To note about this clone: Germline and junction disagree at one end, which may indicate a read error. This chain joins TRBV7-7 and TRBJ2-3, with 9 bases that match TRBD2. Looked up from germline, CDR1 is SSHAT and CDR2 is FNYEAQ (reference sequence). The CDR3 has 16 amino acids. The CDR3 coding sequence is TGTGCTAGCAGCTTATTGTCTAGCGGGGGCACAGATACGCAGTATTTT. As protein: CASSLLSSGGTDTQYF.

By sample fraction, this clone is large. The gene calls are TRBV7-6 and TRBJ1-2, with D perhaps matching TRBD1 (5 bases). The CDR3 sequence is 15 residues long. The germline V gene encodes CDR1 SGHVS and CDR2 FNYEAQ. Trimming removed 3 bases from V and 4 bases from J, with 15 bases in between. CDR3 sequence reads: CASSLGSGSGYGYTF. The CDR3 region has the DNA TGTGCCAGCAGCTTGGGGTCAGGGTCTGGCTATGGCTACACCTTC.

The J gene is TRBJ2-6, the V gene TRBV29-1, with TRBD1 matching over 9 bases. Germline CDR1 reads SQVTM; CDR2 reads ANQGSEA. There are 17 residues in the CDR3. Trimming removed 1 base from V and 3 bases from J; junction bases left unmatched: 7. For the CDR3, the DNA is TGCAGCGTTGAAGGGACAGGGGTTGTCGGTGGGGCCAACGTCCTGACTTTC. It translates to CSVEGTGVVGGANVLTF.

This clone is deemed medium-sized. V gene TRBV5-1 combines with J gene TRBJ1-3, with 7 bases fitting TRBD1. Losses at the gene ends were 4 bases for V and 0 bases for J; bases not matched to a gene: 7. This CDR3 has 16 amino acids. Germline values: CDR1 SGHRS, CDR2 YFSETQ. The CDR3 region is CASSQGQPGSGNTIYF. The DNA for the CDR3 is TGCGCCAGCAGCCAGGGACAGCCAGGCTCTGGAAACACCATATATTTT. Using reference TRBV5-1 and TRBJ1-3 for the parts outside the CDR3, the full variable domain is KAGVTQTPRYLIKTRGQQVTLSCSPISGHRSVSWYQQTPGQGLQFLFEYFSETQRNKGNFPGRFSGRQFSNSRSEMNVSTLELGDSALYLCASSQGQPGSGNTIYFGEGSWLTVV.

V gene TRBV5-5 combines with J gene TRBJ1-1, with 12 bases fitting TRBD1. The trim removed 3 bases at V and 3 bases at J, leaving 9 bases unmatched. The germline V gene encodes CDR1 SGHKS and CDR2 YYEKEE (reference sequence). The CDR3 is made up of 17 amino acids. The CDR3 spells CASSSRPGTGGHTEAFF. The CDR3 nucleotides read TGTGCCAGCAGCTCCCGACCCGGGACAGGGGGCCACACTGAAGCTTTCTTT.

The gene calls are TRBV7-8 and TRBJ1-1, with D tentatively TRBD1 (6 bases). The germline V gene encodes CDR1 SGHVS and CDR2 FQNEAQ. Between the trimmed V and J ends, which lost 0 bases and 4 bases, there was a span of 24 bases. CDR3 length equals 19 residues. The CDR3 bases are TGTGCCAGCAGCTTAGCGCGGGTGGCGGGGCATCCCAGGGGCACTGAAGCTTTCTTT. Translating gives CASSLARVAGHPRGTEAFF.

The CDR3 DNA reads TGTGCCAGCACGGGGAGGCCGGGGGGGTACGGCAATCAGCCCCAGCATTTT. Its protein is CASTGRPGGYGNQPQHF. This chain joins TRBV2 and TRBJ1-5, with a tentative D call TRBD1 (5 bases). Trimming pared 7 bases from V and 2 bases from J, leaving 21 bases between. Germline loops: CDR1 SNHLY, CDR2 FYNNEI. The CDR3 consists of 17 residues.